This T cell receptor (beta chain) derives from a study of T cell repertoires in cytomegalovirus infection. This clonotype was recorded at least ten times. Its specificity is not known. Via MiXCR, TCRdb re-called the reads, giving one row per CDR3 protein. Among hundreds of thousands of distinct CDR3 sequences listed, under 40% were seen once. This CDR3 has 17 amino acids. Germline assignment: CDR1 SEHNR and CDR2 FQNEAQ (reference sequence). Trimming shortened V by 4 bases and J by 3 bases, and 16 bases separated the two germline ends. Study observations and caveats: Summed public TCR beta family frequency identified CMV carriers bearing the relevant HLA. Ex vivo, HLA-C-restricted CMV-specific TCR beta clonotypes prevailed over the rest of the response.

The material sequenced was PBMCs. The V and J genes are TRBV7-9 and TRBJ1-6; D is undetermined. The clonotype was recovered from a human donor in good health (CMV status not recorded). Some clones in this sample may be carry-over from other donors' samples. The CDR3 loop is CASSSPGRGDYNSPLHF. CDR3 DNA: TGTGCCAGCAGCTCTCCCGGACGTGGAGACTATAATTCACCCCTCCACTTT.